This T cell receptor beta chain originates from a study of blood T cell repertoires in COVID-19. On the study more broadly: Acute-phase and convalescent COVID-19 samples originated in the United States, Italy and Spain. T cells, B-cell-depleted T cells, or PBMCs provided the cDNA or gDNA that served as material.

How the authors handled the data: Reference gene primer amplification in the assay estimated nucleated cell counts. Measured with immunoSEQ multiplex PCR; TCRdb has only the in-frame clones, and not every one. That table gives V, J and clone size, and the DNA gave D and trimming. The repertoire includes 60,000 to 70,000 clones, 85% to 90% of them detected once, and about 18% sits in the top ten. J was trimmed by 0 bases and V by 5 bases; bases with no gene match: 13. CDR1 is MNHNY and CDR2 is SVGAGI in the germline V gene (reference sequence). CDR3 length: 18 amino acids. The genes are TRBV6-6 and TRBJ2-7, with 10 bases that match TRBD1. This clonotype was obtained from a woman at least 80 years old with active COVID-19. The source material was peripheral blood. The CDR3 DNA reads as TGTGCCAGCAGTCAACCGACAGGGGGCCCGAGAAGCTCCTACGAGCAGTACTTC. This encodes CASSQPTGGPRSSYEQYF.